Sequencing of this T cell receptor (beta chain) was carried out in a study of T-cell reconstitution after alpha-beta-depleted transplantation in children (dated by TCRdb to 2016 to 2017). A note on the overall study: The study quantitatively tracked T-cell immune reconstitution after TCRalphabeta/CD19-depleted allogeneic hematopoietic cell transplantation in children using TCR repertoire profiling.

This clonotype turned up a few times. The antigen this receptor binds is unknown. Qualities for individual bases were not recorded, and no much larger clone is one base off. V and J are truncated by 0 bases and 2 bases respectively, leaving an intervening sequence of 9 bases. The CDR3 starts with the cysteine, ends with the phenylalanine, and has 15 residues. The DNA shown is the 45-base CDR3, in frame from base 1. Based on the germline V gene, the CDR1 and CDR2 sequences are SGDLS and YYNGEE. Receptor amplification or capture employed PCR. The instrument was an Illumina HiSeq 2500. TCR libraries were prepared with molecular barcoding, using unique molecular identifiers to normalize TCRbeta repertoire quantification. TCRdb reprocessing: public reads trimmed at Q25 with fastp, clones called with MiXCR, in-frame beta chains kept. Every entry covers one CDR3 protein and lists the most common genes and DNA from its rows. The sample table holds approximately 590,000 distinct CDR3 sequences, of which 8% to 11% were seen once. Roughly 4% of the sample belongs to the ten largest clones.

The TCR originated in a human donor who donated a stem cell graft to a child with acute myeloid leukemia. The input for sequencing was PBMCs from the stem cell graft donor, taken from the stem cell graft. This chain is built from TRBV9 and TRBJ1-5, with no D gene named confidently. The nucleotides read TGTGCCAGCAGCGTAGAAGGGTCGGGCAATCAGCCCCAGCATTTT. Translation gives CASSVEGSGNQPQHF. Where the CDR3 stops, the reference TRBV9 and TRBJ1-5 genes take over; the full variable domain is DSGVTQTPKHLITATGQRVTLRCSPRSGDLSVYWYQQSLDQGLQFLIQYYNGEERAKGNILERFSAQQFPDLHSELNLSSLELGDSALYFCASSVEGSGNQPQHFGDGTRLSIL.